One and the same sample provided the 30 T cell receptor beta chains below, sequenced in a study of post-analysis software for immune sequencing data. Study-level findings and limits: Relative to controls, patients had several TRBV segments at higher frequency, with TRBV5-6, TRBV5-1 and TRBV20-1 among these.

Unique-molecular-identifier-tagged TCR beta cDNA libraries were used. A single record per CDR3 protein comes from TCRdb applying MiXCR to the PCR reads. This table holds hundreds of thousands of distinct CDR3 sequences, approximately 59% found once. Their antigens are not known. Material: blood. The receptors come from a girl between 2 and 10 years old with multiple sclerosis.

The chain employs TRBV6-1 and TRBJ2-5, with 9 bases matching TRBD2. From germline, CDR1 is MNHNS and CDR2 SASEGT. V shed 3 bases and J 2 bases; nucleotides not matched to a gene: 4. The CDR3 has 15 amino acids. The CDR3 region has the DNA TGTGCCAGCAGTGAGGGACTAGCCCTACAAGAGACCCAGTACTTC. The encoded protein is CASSEGLALQETQYF.

The V gene is TRBV5-1, the J gene TRBJ1-1, with TRBD1 matching over 7 bases. Germline V CDR1 and CDR2: SGHRS, YFSETQ. This CDR3 contains 14 residues. The V segment lost 4 bases and the J segment 4 bases; nucleotides outside the gene matches: 7. The CDR3 reads CASSVGQPVTEAFF. For the CDR3, the DNA is TGCGCCAGCAGCGTGGGACAGCCTGTCACTGAAGCTTTCTTT.

Comments on this clonotype: The junction differs from germline at one of its ends, possibly a read error. The V and J genes are TRBV29-1 and TRBJ1-2, with a weak D call TRBD1 (5 bases). This CDR3 comprises 11 residues. Germline loops: CDR1 SQVTM, CDR2 ANQGSEA. CDR3 in DNA: TGCAGCGCCGGGGGGATCTATAGCTACACCTTC. Residues: CSAGGIYSYTF.

The CDR3 reads CATSREFLGGGRATEAFF. The CDR3 coding sequence is TGTGCCACCAGCAGAGAGTTTTTAGGAGGAGGGAGGGCCACTGAAGCTTTCTTT. This rearrangement joins TRBV15 to TRBJ1-1; the D is unclear. This CDR3 is built from 18 residues. Germline V gene lookup returns CDR1 LNHNV and CDR2 YYDKDF (reference sequence). The V and J ends lost 0 bases and 4 bases respectively, with 21 bases between them. The full variable domain, in which reference TRBV15 and TRBJ1-1 provide the parts outside the CDR3, is DAMVIQNPRYQVTQFGKPVTLSCSQTLNHNVMYWYQQKSSQAPKLLFHYYDKDFNNEADTPDNFQSRRPNTSFCFLDIRSPGLGDTAMYLCATSREFLGGGRATEAFFGQGTRLTVV.

The CDR3 coding sequence is TGTGCCAGCAGCCAAGCCTCAGGGGACTACGAGCAGTACTTC. This gives the protein CASSQASGDYEQYF. The rearrangement uses TRBV14 and TRBJ2-7; possibly TRBD1 for D (6 bases). V lost 1 base and J lost 3, with 10 bases in between. From germline, CDR1 is SGHDN and CDR2 FVKESK. The CDR3 contains 14 residues.

Remarks on this clonotype: It is unclear where the CDR3 begins or ends on the DNA, so no DNA is shown, and the CDR3 is as TCRdb lists it. CDR3 amino acids: CASSQDRKTQYFGPGTNF. The chain links TRBV14 to TRBJ2-7; TRBD1, as called in the table, went unchecked against the DNA. Germline CDR1 SGHDN, CDR2 FVKESK. 18 amino acids form the CDR3, both terminal residues included.

This clonotype came up a few times. The rearrangement joins TRBV20-1 to TRBJ1-1, with D perhaps matching TRBD1 (5 bases). CDR3 length: 12 residues. Trimming cost V 8 bases and J 0 bases, with 10 bases left between them. Germline V gene sequence: CDR1 DFQATT, CDR2 SNEGSKA (reference sequence). CDR3 loop: CSLDSMNTEAFF. The CDR3 bases are TGCAGTCTTGACAGCATGAACACTGAAGCTTTCTTT.

The V call is TRBV29-1, the J call TRBJ2-7; the match to TRBD2 covers 8 bases. V lost 0 bases and J lost 3; bases outside the gene matches: 7. The CDR3 has 15 residues. CDR1 is SQVTM and CDR2 is ANQGSEA in the germline V gene. CDR3 amino acids: CSVEDRIAGNYEQYF. The DNA of the CDR3 is TGCAGCGTTGAAGATAGAATAGCGGGAAACTACGAGCAGTACTTC.

The chain employs TRBV6-2 or TRBV6-3 and TRBJ2-3; 9 positions agree with TRBD2. The trim removed 6 bases at V and 6 bases at J, leaving 7 bases unmatched. CDR1 is MNHEY, CDR2 SVGEGT, per germline. The CDR3 covers 14 residues. The chain's CDR3 is CASRRGLAWDTQYF. CDR3 DNA sequence: TGTGCCAGCAGAAGGGGACTAGCATGGGATACGCAGTATTTT.

Only one count was recorded for this clonotype. The rearrangement links TRBV10-2 to TRBJ1-1; D uncertain. The CDR3 is made up of 15 amino acids. Trimming took off 5 bases at V and 5 bases at J, with 18 bases between the two ends. CDR1 is WSHSY, CDR2 SAAADI, per germline. The CDR3 loop reads CASSTETGMRTEAFF. The CDR3 DNA reads as TGCGCCAGCAGTACCGAGACGGGGATGAGGACTGAAGCTTTCTTT.

Points on this clonotype: Germline is not matched at one junction end, which may reflect a read error. The rearrangement uses TRBV3-1 and TRBJ2-1; TRBD2 agrees at 10 bases. CDR1 and CDR2 from the germline V gene are LGHDT and YNNKEL (reference sequence). This CDR3 contains 17 residues. In DNA form, the CDR3 reads TGTGCCAGCAGTCAAGATGGCCTAGCGGGGGAACAAGAGACCCAGTTCTTC. This codes for CASSQDGLAGEQETQFF.

This clonotype was seen a single time. An end of the junction differs from the germline gene, which may be a read error. The rearrangement uses TRBV20-1 and TRBJ2-5; 11 bases are shared with TRBD2. Gene TRBJ2-7 matches the end of the DNA better, so the J call may be wrong. This CDR3 spans 14 amino acids. The germline CDR1 and CDR2 sequences are DFQATT and SNEGSKA (reference sequence). CDR3 nucleotides: TGCAGTGCTACGACTAGCGGGGACTCCTGCGAGCAGTACTTC. Its protein is CSATTSGDSCEQYF.

This clonotype was counted ten times or more. The chain joins TRBV7-8 to TRBJ2-4; 9 bases line up with TRBD2. CDR1 SGHVS and CDR2 FQNEAQ come from the germline V gene. V shed 1 base and J 7 bases; nucleotides not matched to a gene: 23. This CDR3 is 21 amino acids long. This CDR3 reads CASSLGAPNRASPSGDNIQYF. CDR3 in DNA: TGTGCCAGCAGCTTAGGGGCCCCGAACAGGGCGAGCCCTAGCGGGGACAACATTCAGTACTTC. Based on the CDR3 plus reference TRBV7-8 and TRBJ2-4, the full variable domain is GAGVSQSPRYKVAKRGQDVALRCDPISGHVSLFWYQQALGQGPEFLTYFQNEAQLDKSGLPSDRFFAERPEGSVSTLKIQRTQQEDSAVYLCASSLGAPNRASPSGDNIQYFGAGTRLSVL.

This clonotype was counted between two and nine times. This sequence joins TRBV20-1 and TRBJ2-7; D uncertain. In germline, CDR1 is DFQATT, CDR2 SNEGSKA (reference sequence). Trimming shortened V by 3 bases and J by 0 bases, and 9 bases separated the two germline ends. The CDR3 contains 13 residues. The CDR3 sequence is CSASWASSYEQYF. The CDR3 DNA sequence: TGCAGTGCTAGCTGGGCGAGCTCCTACGAGCAGTACTTC.

J is TRBJ2-3 and V is TRBV20-1; no reliable D call. The CDR3 has 15 amino acids. V dropped 0 bases and J dropped 3 bases, with 13 bases sitting between them. Germline values: CDR1 DFQATT, CDR2 SNEGSKA (reference sequence). The chain's CDR3 is CSARDFGRITDTQYF. CDR3 bases: TGCAGTGCTAGAGATTTCGGCAGGATAACAGATACGCAGTATTTT.

This clonotype was recorded a few times. The chain carries TRBV29-1 and TRBJ2-5, with D perhaps matching TRBD1 or TRBD2 (6 bases each). The end of the DNA is better explained by TRBJ2-7, so the J call may be wrong. CDR1 is SQVTM and CDR2 is ANQGSEA in the germline V gene. The CDR3 loop spans 16 amino acids. DNA of the CDR3: TGCAGCGCCCTAGCGACCGGGACAAGGGAGTACTACGAGCAGTACTTC. It codes for CSALATGTREYYEQYF.

In the case of this clonotype: Germline is not matched at one junction end, which may reflect a read error. CDR3 sequence reads: CSAGDSTYKQYF. The CDR3 nucleotides read TGCAGTGCTGGGGACAGCACCTACAAGCAGTACTTC. The chain combines TRBV20-1 with TRBJ2-7; 7 bases are shared with TRBD1. CDR1 and CDR2 from the germline V gene are DFQATT and SNEGSKA (reference sequence). This CDR3 spans 12 amino acids.

The CDR3 DNA sequence: TGTGCCAGCAGCCGGGGGGCCTCTGGGGCCAACGTCCTGACTTTC. Encoded protein: CASSRGASGANVLTF. The J gene is TRBJ2-6, the V gene TRBV7-2; D may be TRBD2 (7 bases). V was trimmed by 5 bases and J by 0 bases, leaving 8 bases between them. The CDR3 has 15 amino acids. CDR1 is SGHTA, CDR2 FQGNSA, per germline.

V usage is TRBV7-2 and J usage is TRBJ2-7, with TRBD2 matching over 9 bases. The J call may be incorrect, as the DNA end agrees better with TRBJ2-5. CDR1 and CDR2 from the germline V gene are SGHTA and FQGNSA. CDR3 length equals 19 residues. CDR3 bases: TGTGCCAGCAGCTTGGATGGGATAGCGGGGGAGGGCCTTCTGTCGACCCAGTACTTC. Translating it yields CASSLDGIAGEGLLSTQYF.

In this sample, this clonotype turned up a few times. This chain joins TRBV4-1 and TRBJ2-5, with D possibly matching TRBD2 (5 bases). The DNA end lines up better with TRBJ2-7; the J call may be wrong. The germline gives CDR1 MGHRA, CDR2 YSYEKL. The CDR3 runs to 15 residues. For the CDR3, the DNA is TGCGCCAGCAGCCAAGATTCGGGGAGCGGTTACGAGCAGTACTTC. Protein: CASSQDSGSGYEQYF.

The chain recombines TRBV7-9 with TRBJ1-1, with D perhaps matching TRBD1 (6 bases). V lost 5 bases and J 0 bases, leaving 22 bases between the germline ends. Germline V gene data show CDR1 as SEHNR and CDR2 as FQNEAQ (reference sequence). This CDR3 spans 18 amino acids. This CDR3 reads CASSLRGQGNWLNTEAFF. The CDR3 DNA follows: TGTGCCAGCAGCCTTCGGGGGCAGGGGAATTGGTTGAACACTGAAGCTTTCTTT. Full variable domain (rest looked up from reference TRBV7-9 and TRBJ1-1): DTGVSQNPRHKITKRGQNVTFRCDPISEHNRLYWYRQTLGQGPEFLTYFQNEAQLEKSRLLSDRFSAERPKGSFSTLEIQRTEQGDSAMYLCASSLRGQGNWLNTEAFFGQGTRLTVV.

In nucleotides, the CDR3 is TGCGCCAGCAGCCAACCCCTAGCGGGAGCCTCCTACGAGCAGTACTTC. Its translation is CASSQPLAGASYEQYF. This rearrangement joins TRBV5-1 to TRBJ2-4, with 10 bases fitting TRBD2. The J call is uncertain, as TRBJ2-7 better fits the DNA end. The CDR3 loop spans 16 amino acids. Per the germline V gene, CDR1 is SGHRS and CDR2 is YFSETQ.

This chain links TRBV6-5 with TRBJ1-5, with unresolved D. The germline V gene has CDR1 MNHEY and CDR2 SVGAGI. Deletions cut 8 bases from V and 2 bases from J, with 10 bases between. The length of the CDR3 is 13 residues. In nucleotides, the CDR3 is TGTGCCAGCTCTATTTCACGCAATCAGCCCCAGCATTTT. Residues: CASSISRNQPQHF.

This chain uses TRBV12-3 or TRBV12-4 with TRBJ1-2, with TRBD1 as a possible D gene (6 bases). This CDR3 spans 14 amino acids. Trimming shortened V by 5 bases and J by 2 bases, and 12 bases separated the two germline ends. The CDR3 protein is CASSRTEINYGYTF. The CDR3 DNA reads as TGTGCCAGCAGTCGGACAGAGATAAACTATGGCTACACCTTC.

The chain uses TRBV12-3 or TRBV12-4 and TRBJ1-1, with D unclear. The CDR3 sequence is 13 residues long. Trimming pared 6 bases from V and 1 base from J, leaving 9 bases between. CDR3: CASSRDTNTEAFF. The CDR3 DNA reads TGTGCCAGCAGCCGTGACACGAACACTGAAGCTTTCTTT.

This clonotype was counted between two and nine times. The chain employs TRBV28 and TRBJ2-7; possibly TRBD1 for D (5 bases). V was trimmed by 8 bases and J by 0 bases, leaving 14 bases between them. This CDR3 has 14 amino acids. The germline V gene has CDR1 MDHEN and CDR2 SYDVKM. The CDR3 spells CASRDSLTSYEQYF. The CDR3 DNA reads TGTGCCAGCCGCGACAGTTTGACCTCCTACGAGCAGTACTTC. Full variable domain (outside the CDR3, taken from reference TRBV28 and TRBJ2-7): DVKVTQSSRYLVKRTGEKVFLECVQDMDHENMFWYRQDPGLGLRLIYFSYDVKMKEKGDIPEGYSVSREKKERFSLILESASTNQTSMYLCASRDSLTSYEQYFGPGTRLTVT.

DNA for the CDR3: TGCGCCAGCAGCTTCGCGGCGGGCTTTCACCAAGAGACCCAGTACTTC. Its protein is CASSFAAGFHQETQYF. The chain has TRBV5-1 and TRBJ2-7; a possible D gene is TRBD2 (5 bases). The last part of the DNA fits TRBJ2-5 better; the J call may be wrong. CDR1 and CDR2 from the germline V gene are SGHRS and YFSETQ. The CDR3 consists of 16 residues.

The rearrangement joins TRBV11-2 to TRBJ2-1, with D possibly matching TRBD1 (7 bases). Trimming stripped 1 base from V and 9 bases from J, with 16 bases between. CDR1 is SGHAT and CDR2 is FQNNGV in the germline V gene. CDR3 size: 15 residues. The CDR3 loop is CASSLGGTEGTEQFF. CDR3 coding DNA: TGTGCCAGCAGCTTAGGCGGGACAGAGGGTACTGAGCAGTTCTTC. Full variable domain (missing parts from reference TRBV11-2 and TRBJ2-1): EAGVAQSPRYKIIEKRQSVAFWCNPISGHATLYWYQQILGQGPKLLIQFQNNGVVDDSQLPKDRFSAERLKGVDSTLKIQPAKLEDSAVYLCASSLGGTEGTEQFFGPGTRLTVL.

J is TRBJ1-1 and V is TRBV7-9, with TRBD1 matching over 7 bases. Trimming cost V 1 base and J 6 bases; bases outside gene matches: 5. Germline V gene data show CDR1 as SEHNR and CDR2 as FQNEAQ (reference sequence). The length of the CDR3 is 14 residues. The CDR3 here is CASSLEEGAAEAFF. In DNA, the CDR3 is TGTGCCAGCAGCTTAGAAGAGGGGGCCGCTGAAGCTTTCTTT.

This clonotype was recorded a few times. This sequence joins TRBV6-6 and TRBJ1-4; D is ambiguous. Germline V gives CDR1 MNHNY, CDR2 SVGAGI (reference sequence). CDR3 size: 15 residues. Trimming shortened V by 6 bases and J by 4 bases, and 15 bases separated the two germline ends. The DNA for the CDR3 is TGTGCCAGCAGCAGCAAACGTGAGGGTAATGAAAAACTGTTTTTT. Translation gives CASSSKREGNEKLFF.